Presented here are 17 T cell receptor beta chains from one specimen sequenced in a study of OX40 agonist ivuxolimab in advanced cancers. The table came from immunoSEQ multiplex PCR; TCRdb's copy has only in-frame clones and leaves some out. This sample has 77,000 or so clones, with approximately 92% found just once. The sequenced sample was CD4+ or CD8+ T cells sorted from blood, obtained in a trial of the OX40 agonist ivuxolimab. The receptors here all came from an adult with an advanced solid tumor such as melanoma, head and neck, liver or kidney cancer.

This chain links TRBV9 with TRBJ2-7, with 9 bases aligning to TRBD2. The CDR3 spans 15 residues. V lost 0 bases to trimming and J lost 4 bases; unmatched junction nucleotides: 5. In germline, CDR1 is SGDLS, CDR2 YYNGEE. CDR3 sequence: CASSVVAGGMYEQYF. In nucleotides, the CDR3 is TGTGCCAGCAGCGTAGTGGCGGGGGGGATGTACGAGCAGTACTTC.

The chain couples TRBV9 to TRBJ1-2; D possibly corresponds to TRBD1 (5 bases). V was clipped by 0 bases and J by 5 bases, with 17 bases between them. The germline CDR1 and CDR2 sequences are SGDLS and YYNGEE. This CDR3 is built from 16 residues. CDR3 sequence reads: CASSVEWGLGDYGYTF. For the CDR3, the DNA is TGTGCCAGCAGCGTAGAATGGGGTCTAGGGGATTATGGCTACACCTTC. Together with reference TRBV9 and TRBJ1-2, the CDR3 gives the full variable domain: DSGVTQTPKHLITATGQRVTLRCSPRSGDLSVYWYQQSLDQGLQFLIQYYNGEERAKGNILERFSAQQFPDLHSELNLSSLELGDSALYFCASSVEWGLGDYGYTFGSGTRLTVV.

The rearrangement uses TRBV6-4 and TRBJ2-1; D is unresolved. The length of the CDR3 is 15 residues. In germline, CDR1 is MRHNA, CDR2 SNTAGT. V was shortened by 2 bases and J by 5 bases, with 13 bases between the two germline ends. CDR3 DNA sequence: TGTGCCAGCAGTGACGGGTTGTCGGAGAACAATGAGCAGTTCTTC. Translating it yields CASSDGLSENNEQFF.

The chain joins TRBV25-1 to TRBJ2-5, with D possibly being TRBD1 (6 bases). In germline, CDR1 is MGHDK, CDR2 SYGVNS. The CDR3 is made up of 16 amino acids. V was shortened by 0 bases and J by 6 bases, with 17 bases between the two germline ends. The CDR3 nucleotides are TGTGCCAGCAGTGAATATTGGGCCCGGGACATTAAGACCCAGTACTTC. As protein: CASSEYWARDIKTQYF.

The rearrangement links TRBV4-3 to TRBJ1-6; 7 bases are a match to TRBD1. This CDR3 is built from 15 residues. V shed 4 bases, J shed 9 bases, and the junction held 9 bases outside the gene matches. Germline assignment: CDR1 LGHNA and CDR2 YSLEER. CDR3 sequence reads: CASSPGQAVGSPLHF. The CDR3 DNA reads TGCGCCAGCAGCCCCGGACAGGCCGTTGGTTCACCCCTCCACTTT.

This chain joins TRBV5-5 and TRBJ2-7, with D unclear. The CDR3 totals 12 residues. Germline CDR1 reads SGHKS; CDR2 reads YYEKEE (reference sequence). V lost 4 bases to trimming and J lost 0 bases, with 5 bases between them. For the CDR3, the DNA is TGTGCCAGCAGCCCTGGCTCCTACGAGCAGTACTTC. Translation gives CASSPGSYEQYF.

This clone is medium-sized in the sample. This CDR3 reads CASSMGHEKLFF. The CDR3 coding sequence is TGTGCCAGTAGTATGGGACATGAAAAACTGTTTTTT. This sequence joins TRBV19 and TRBJ1-4; the D gene is possibly TRBD1 (5 bases). This CDR3 spans 12 amino acids. The V and J ends lost 3 bases and 6 bases respectively, with 5 bases between them. Germline CDR1 is LNHDA and CDR2 is SQIVND (reference sequence).

The chain links TRBV15 to TRBJ1-3; D perhaps matches TRBD1 (6 bases). The CDR3 has 15 residues. The V and J ends lost 2 bases and 4 bases respectively, with 12 bases between them. Germline assignment: CDR1 LNHNV and CDR2 YYDKDF (reference sequence). The CDR3 nucleotides are TGTGCCACCAGCAGATCGAGGACAGTGGGAAACACCATATATTTT. It translates to CATSRSRTVGNTIYF. The full variable domain, rest sourced from reference TRBV15 and TRBJ1-3, is DAMVIQNPRYQVTQFGKPVTLSCSQTLNHNVMYWYQQKSSQAPKLLFHYYDKDFNNEADTPDNFQSRRPNTSFCFLDIRSPGLGDTAMYLCATSRSRTVGNTIYFGEGSWLTVV.

The rearrangement joins TRBV29-1 to TRBJ2-7; D uncertain. Trimming left V 4 bases short and J 2 bases short, with 9 bases between. This CDR3 contains 12 residues. CDR1 is SQVTM, CDR2 ANQGSEA, per germline. This chain's CDR3 is CSVVQRAYEQYF. CDR3 DNA sequence: TGCAGCGTTGTTCAGCGAGCCTACGAGCAGTACTTC.

To note about this clone: Other DNA sequences in the same sample also yield this CDR3. The CDR3 DNA follows: TGTGCCAGCAGCGGGGGGGGTTGGGGCTACACCTTC. Residues: CASSGGGWGYTF. V usage is TRBV5-6 and J usage is TRBJ1-2; D is possibly TRBD1 (5 bases). The CDR3 loop spans 12 amino acids. The germline V and J ends were trimmed by 4 bases and 8 bases, with 12 bases remaining between them. The germline gives CDR1 SGHDT, CDR2 YYEEEE.

This chain uses TRBV15 with TRBJ2-1; D is possibly TRBD1 or TRBD2 (5 bases each). From germline, CDR1 is LNHNV and CDR2 YYDKDF (reference sequence). V lost 3 bases, J lost 7 bases, and 19 bases lay in between. This CDR3 contains 16 residues. CDR3: CATSSPAGTAPNEQFF. CDR3 DNA: TGTGCCACCAGCAGCCCCGCCGGGACGGCGCCAAATGAGCAGTTCTTC.

The rearrangement uses TRBV13 and TRBJ1-2; tentatively, D is TRBD1 (5 bases). The CDR3 is made up of 13 amino acids. From germline, CDR1 is PRHDT and CDR2 FYEKMQ (reference sequence). V lost 5 bases and J lost 8, with 15 bases in between. The CDR3, as DNA: TGTGCCAGCAGCCTACAGGTTTTGGAAGGCTACACCTTC. It is translated as CASSLQVLEGYTF.

The CDR3 DNA is TGCGCCAGCAGCTTGGCCGGGGGTGGCAATCAGCCCCAGCATTTT. The encoded protein is CASSLAGGGNQPQHF. V is TRBV5-1 and J is TRBJ1-5; tentatively, D is TRBD1 (5 bases). The CDR3 spans 15 residues. The germline CDR1 and CDR2 sequences are SGHRS and YFSETQ. The germline V and J ends were trimmed by 0 bases and 2 bases, with 9 bases remaining between them.

The chain carries TRBV7-3 and TRBJ2-1; 9 positions match TRBD2. This CDR3 is built from 16 residues. Per the germline V gene, CDR1 is SGHTA and CDR2 is FQGTGA. Germline trimming cut 5 bases from V and 3 bases from J; bases unmatched to any gene: 8. As DNA, the CDR3 is TGTGCCAGCAGCCCCCTTGAACTAGCGGGCTACAATGAGCAGTTCTTC. It is translated as CASSPLELAGYNEQFF.

CDR3 region: CASSPVAGGGYEQYF. The CDR3 region has the DNA TGTGCCAGCAGCCCCGTAGCGGGGGGAGGGTACGAGCAGTACTTC. J is TRBJ2-7 and V is TRBV7-9, with 10 bases fitting TRBD2. V lost 5 bases and J lost 4; bases outside the gene matches: 8. The CDR3 totals 15 residues. The germline V gene encodes CDR1 SEHNR and CDR2 FQNEAQ (reference sequence).

This chain joins TRBV2 and TRBJ2-4; D not resolved. Trimming removed 3 bases from V and 2 bases from J, with 11 bases in between. There are 15 residues in the CDR3. From germline, CDR1 is SNHLY and CDR2 FYNNEI. The CDR3 bases are TGTGCCAGCAGTGACGTGGGCTTACCCAAAAACATTCAGTACTTC. This sequence encodes CASSDVGLPKNIQYF. The full variable domain, its missing parts supplied by reference TRBV2 and TRBJ2-4, is EPEVTQTPSHQVTQMGQEVILRCVPISNHLYFYWYRQILGQKVEFLVSFYNNEISEKSEIFDDQFSVERPDGSNFTLKIRSTKLEDSAMYFCASSDVGLPKNIQYFGAGTRLSVL.

As to this clone: The sample contains more than one DNA sequence encoding this CDR3. The V and J genes are TRBV19 and TRBJ2-7; D uncertain. The germline V gene encodes CDR1 LNHDA and CDR2 SQIVND (reference sequence). V lost 1 base to trimming and J lost 3 bases, with 4 bases between them. The CDR3 loop spans 12 amino acids. The CDR3 region is CASSIGGYEQYF. CDR3 nucleotides: TGTGCCAGTAGTATAGGAGGCTACGAGCAGTACTTC.